This T cell receptor (beta chain) was captured in a study of ipilimumab plus nivolumab after autologous stem cell transplantation. Study overall: Patients received a median of about five ipilimumab and roughly eight nivolumab doses. The DLBCL cohort had primary refractory and relapsed disease, with 18-month progression-free survival of about 86% and 29%.

Through week 26, nivolumab 3 mg/kg IV was given weeks 1, 4, 7, 10, then biweekly. Losses at the gene ends were 5 bases for V and 3 bases for J; bases not matched to a gene: 5. CDR3 length: 14 residues. CDR1 and CDR2 (germline): SSHAT, FNYEAQ (reference sequence). Sequencing was performed with immunoSEQ multiplex PCR; in TCRdb, only in-frame clones are kept and a portion is missing. The table records some 650 clones, 74% of them present only once. V gene TRBV7-7 combines with J gene TRBJ2-7, with 9 bases fitting TRBD2. The source was PBMCs, collected in a trial of ipilimumab plus nivolumab as post-transplant consolidation. The origin of this receptor is a male donor with diffuse large B-cell lymphoma. CDR3 sequence: CASSHSAGGYEQYF. In nucleotides, the CDR3 is TGTGCCAGCAGCCATTCAGCGGGGGGCTACGAGCAGTACTTC.